A single sample is the source of the 30 T cell receptor beta chains below, sequenced in a study of cytomegalovirus exposure and HLA in healthy donors. The assay was immunoSEQ multiplex PCR, and TCRdb's table has in-frame clones only and misses some. The sample lists roughly 150,000 clones; roughly 83% were seen once. The source material was PBMCs. The source of these receptors is a man younger than 40 in good health and CMV-seropositive.

In DNA, the CDR3 is TGTGCCAGCAGCGCTCGACTAGGTGAGCAGTTCTTC. It codes for CASSARLGEQFF. This sequence joins TRBV9 and TRBJ2-1; TRBD2 is a possible D gene (6 bases). The CDR3 loop spans 12 amino acids. Germline V gives CDR1 SGDLS, CDR2 YYNGEE. Deletions cut 3 bases from V and 9 bases from J, with 10 bases between.

The V call is TRBV18, the J call TRBJ2-3; the match to TRBD2 covers 9 bases. The CDR3 length is 14 residues. The V gene end was trimmed by 3 bases and the J gene end by 5 bases; junction bases not matched to a gene: 3. Germline values: CDR1 KGHSH, CDR2 LQKENI. As DNA, the CDR3 is TGTGCCAGCTCACCCAGCGGGGGGAAAGATACGCAGTATTTT. It encodes CASSPSGGKDTQYF.

The chain links TRBV7-3 to TRBJ2-3, with 10 bases that match TRBD1. The CDR3 length is 15 residues. CDR1 and CDR2 (germline): SGHTA, FQGTGA. V shed 5 bases and J 8 bases; nucleotides not matched to a gene: 10. This chain's CDR3 is CASSIDGTGVGTQYF. CDR3 in DNA: TGTGCCAGCAGCATTGACGGGACAGGGGTTGGTACGCAGTATTTT.

The rearrangement links TRBV5-1 to TRBJ2-7; D is possibly TRBD1 (5 bases). CDR3 length: 15 residues. Trimming cost V 2 bases and J 3 bases, with 15 bases left between them. CDR1 is SGHRS, CDR2 YFSETQ, per germline. The CDR3 DNA sequence: TGCGCCAGCAGCTTAACCACTCAGGGTTTCTACGAGCAGTACTTC. As protein: CASSLTTQGFYEQYF. The variable domain in full, with the rest retrieved from reference TRBV5-1 and TRBJ2-7, is KAGVTQTPRYLIKTRGQQVTLSCSPISGHRSVSWYQQTPGQGLQFLFEYFSETQRNKGNFPGRFSGRQFSNSRSEMNVSTLELGDSALYLCASSLTTQGFYEQYFGPGTRLTVT.

The V gene is TRBV28, the J gene TRBJ2-7; D is possibly TRBD2 (7 bases). The CDR3 runs 16 residues. The V gene lost 3 bases and the J gene lost 0 bases, with 15 bases spanning the gap. Germline V gene data show CDR1 as MDHEN and CDR2 as SYDVKM. This CDR3 reads CASSLRGGHSSYEQYF. Here the CDR3 DNA reads TGTGCCAGCAGTTTGAGGGGGGGCCACAGCTCCTACGAGCAGTACTTC.

V usage is TRBV28 and J usage is TRBJ2-7; D is perhaps TRBD1 (5 bases). Germline V gene data show CDR1 as MDHEN and CDR2 as SYDVKM. V gave up 2 bases and J gave up 1 base, with 9 bases separating them. This CDR3 comprises 14 residues. The CDR3 loop reads CASSLRDRSYEQYF. The CDR3 nucleotides read TGTGCCAGCAGTTTAAGAGACAGATCCTACGAGCAGTACTTC.

The chain links TRBV4-3 to TRBJ1-3; tentative D call: TRBD1 (5 bases). Trimming removed 0 bases from V and 3 bases from J, with 21 bases in between. This CDR3 is 19 amino acids long. Germline CDR1 LGHNA, CDR2 YSLEER. DNA of the CDR3: TGCGCCAGCAGCCAAGATCCGGGACTGACGAGCCCCTATGGAAACACCATATATTTT. Its translation: CASSQDPGLTSPYGNTIYF.

This clone was seen only a few times. The chain couples TRBV7-9 to TRBJ1-4, with TRBD1 as a possible D gene (5 bases). V lost 5 bases to trimming and J lost 0 bases, with 10 bases between them. CDR3 length equals 15 residues. Germline V lookup: CDR1 SEHNR, CDR2 FQNEAQ (reference sequence). Written as DNA, the CDR3 is TGTGCCAGCAGCCCCCGGGGGACAACTAATGAAAAACTGTTTTTT. Residues: CASSPRGTTNEKLFF.

This clone was detected a few times. The gene calls are TRBV18 and TRBJ2-7, with TRBD1 matching 9 bases. Losses at the gene ends were 3 bases for V and 1 base for J; bases not matched to a gene: 4. Germline loops: CDR1 KGHSH, CDR2 LQKENI. This CDR3 comprises 15 residues. This CDR3 is CASSPRTGVSYEQYF. The CDR3 DNA reads TGTGCCAGCTCACCCCGGACAGGGGTGTCCTACGAGCAGTACTTC.

This chain links TRBV11-2 with TRBJ2-7; 8 nucleotides align to TRBD1. The V and J ends lost 4 bases and 2 bases, in that order; junction bases with no gene match: 7. This CDR3 comprises 15 residues. Germline CDR1 and CDR2: SGHAT and FQNNGV. As DNA, the CDR3 is TGTGCCAGCAGCTCAACAGGGGGTGGCCCCTACGAGCAGTACTTC. This translates into CASSSTGGGPYEQYF. Full variable domain (rest looked up from reference TRBV11-2 and TRBJ2-7): EAGVAQSPRYKIIEKRQSVAFWCNPISGHATLYWYQQILGQGPKLLIQFQNNGVVDDSQLPKDRFSAERLKGVDSTLKIQPAKLEDSAVYLCASSSTGGGPYEQYFGPGTRLTVT.

The chain is built from TRBV7-3 and TRBJ2-7; 9 bases agree with TRBD2. The germline gives CDR1 SGHTA, CDR2 FQGTGA. V lost 0 bases, J lost 0 bases, and 6 bases stayed unmatched. The CDR3 contains 17 residues. The CDR3 nucleotides read TGTGCCAGCAGCTTAACCTCTAGCGGGGCCAGCTCCTACGAGCAGTACTTC. It yields the protein CASSLTSSGASSYEQYF.

The sample holds a few counts of this clone. V gene TRBV4-3 combines with J gene TRBJ1-6; no reliable D call. The CDR3 has 16 residues. Trimming left V 0 bases short and J 9 bases short, with 15 bases between. Germline V lookup: CDR1 LGHNA, CDR2 YSLEER. The CDR3, as DNA: TGCGCCAGCAGCCAAGAGTCCGGGTTTGTTGGTTCACCCCTCCACTTT. This encodes CASSQESGFVGSPLHF.

The chain uses TRBV28 and TRBJ2-7; 12 bases are a match to TRBD2. The trim removed 1 base at V and 6 bases at J, leaving 7 bases unmatched. CDR3 length: 16 residues. Germline assignment: CDR1 MDHEN and CDR2 SYDVKM. CDR3: CASSLSASGGASEQYF. CDR3 nucleotides: TGTGCCAGCAGTTTATCGGCTAGCGGGGGGGCATCCGAGCAGTACTTC.

This chain uses TRBV5-4 with TRBJ2-1; 10 bases map to TRBD2. J was trimmed by 6 bases and V by 5 bases; bases with no gene match: 8. The CDR3 runs to 15 residues. Per the germline V gene, CDR1 is SGHNT and CDR2 is YYREEE (reference sequence). CDR3 DNA: TGTGCCAGCAGACTAGCGGGAAGGGGGTTCAATGAGCAGTTCTTC. Translated, it gives CASRLAGRGFNEQFF.

This chain uses TRBV9 with TRBJ1-5; possibly TRBD1 for D (6 bases). CDR1 and CDR2 (germline): SGDLS, YYNGEE. The germline V and J ends were trimmed by 1 base and 8 bases, with 16 bases remaining between them. This CDR3 has 15 residues. The CDR3 region has the DNA TGTGCCAGCAGCGTAACAGGGATCTTAGGGGAGCCCCAGCATTTT. Amino acids: CASSVTGILGEPQHF.

The J gene is TRBJ1-1, the V gene TRBV2, with D tentatively TRBD1 (6 bases). V lost 7 bases to trimming and J lost 3 bases, with 12 bases between them. The CDR3 has 13 amino acids. The germline CDR1 and CDR2 sequences are SNHLY and FYNNEI. For the CDR3, the DNA is TGTGCCAGCAAGGGGGATAGGTACACTGAAGCTTTCTTT. Its protein product is CASKGDRYTEAFF.

The gene calls are TRBV9 and TRBJ1-5; D is undetermined. Germline CDR1 and CDR2: SGDLS and YYNGEE. The ends were cut back, 0 bases at V and 0 bases at J, with 7 bases in the middle. The CDR3 has 15 residues. CDR3 in amino acids: CASSVVPDSNQPQHF. In DNA, the CDR3 is TGTGCCAGCAGCGTAGTTCCAGATAGCAATCAGCCCCAGCATTTT. Looking up the rest from reference TRBV9 and TRBJ1-5 gives the full variable domain: DSGVTQTPKHLITATGQRVTLRCSPRSGDLSVYWYQQSLDQGLQFLIQYYNGEERAKGNILERFSAQQFPDLHSELNLSSLELGDSALYFCASSVVPDSNQPQHFGDGTRLSIL.

The table lists this clone with a few counts. This chain links TRBV9 with TRBJ1-1, with a weak D call TRBD1 (5 bases). The CDR3 runs 15 residues. Germline V gene sequence: CDR1 SGDLS, CDR2 YYNGEE. Trimming removed 4 bases from V and 3 bases from J, with 16 bases in between. CDR3 coding DNA: TGTGCCAGCAGCTATCAGGCCCAAGGGGACACTGAAGCTTTCTTT. It is translated as CASSYQAQGDTEAFF.

The chain is built from TRBV7-6 and TRBJ2-5; TRBD2 matches 7 bases. The CDR3 is made up of 14 amino acids. CDR1 and CDR2 (germline): SGHVS, FNYEAQ. V shed 5 bases, J shed 14 bases, and the junction held 17 bases outside the gene matches. CDR3 residues: CASSLSPSGPTVYF. DNA for the CDR3: TGTGCCAGCAGCCTATCTCCTAGCGGTCCGACGGTATACTTC.

V usage is TRBV5-1 and J usage is TRBJ2-3; 11 nucleotides align to TRBD2. The CDR3 is made up of 15 amino acids. Germline lookup yields CDR1 SGHRS and CDR2 YFSETQ. After removal of 4 bases from V and 2 bases from J, the junction contained 3 bases not matched to a gene. CDR3 sequence (DNA): TGCGCCAGCAGCACGACTAGCGGGGACACAGATACGCAGTATTTT. Encoded protein: CASSTTSGDTDTQYF.

The CDR3 coding sequence is TGTGCCAGCAGGGGACAGGGGAACACAGATACGCAGTATTTT. This gives the protein CASRGQGNTDTQYF. The gene calls are TRBV2 and TRBJ2-3, with 10 bases matching TRBD1. The trim removed 6 bases at V and 2 bases at J, leaving 2 bases unmatched. Germline V lookup: CDR1 SNHLY, CDR2 FYNNEI. The CDR3 extends over 14 amino acids. Together with reference TRBV2 and TRBJ2-3, the CDR3 gives the full variable domain: EPEVTQTPSHQVTQMGQEVILRCVPISNHLYFYWYRQILGQKVEFLVSFYNNEISEKSEIFDDQFSVERPDGSNFTLKIRSTKLEDSAMYFCASRGQGNTDTQYFGPGTRLTVL.

This sequence joins TRBV2 and TRBJ2-2; perhaps TRBD1 as D (6 bases). Trimming removed 3 bases at V and 5 bases at J, with 10 bases between. This CDR3 is 14 amino acids long. The V gene's germline CDR1 is SNHLY and CDR2 FYNNEI. In DNA, the CDR3 is TGTGCCAGCAGTGACCCAGGGGAAACCGGGGAGCTGTTTTTT. It is translated as CASSDPGETGELFF.

This chain links TRBV11-2 with TRBJ2-7, with D possibly TRBD2 on 6 matching bases. V was trimmed by 5 bases and J by 2 bases, leaving 13 bases between them. The CDR3 is made up of 14 amino acids. Germline CDR1 SGHAT, CDR2 FQNNGV. The CDR3 spells CASSLTSYPYEQYF. The CDR3 DNA sequence: TGTGCCAGCAGCCTCACTAGCTACCCCTACGAGCAGTACTTC.

In this sample, this clone turned up a few times. This chain links TRBV7-9 with TRBJ1-6; 9 bases are shared with TRBD1. With 4 bases clipped from V and 9 bases from J, the junction kept 7 bases outside the gene matches. This CDR3 spans 15 amino acids. CDR1 and CDR2 (germline): SEHNR, FQNEAQ (reference sequence). In DNA, the CDR3 is TGTGCCAGCAGCTCCCCGGACAGGGGAAGTTCACCCCTCCACTTT. Its protein product is CASSSPDRGSSPLHF.

The V call is TRBV18, the J call TRBJ2-1, with 9 positions matching TRBD2. J gave up 9 bases and V 3 bases, and 9 bases lay outside the gene matches. Germline V gives CDR1 KGHSH, CDR2 LQKENI. The CDR3 has 15 amino acids. The CDR3 here is CASSPGTSSDSEQFF. The CDR3, as DNA: TGTGCCAGCTCACCCGGGACTAGCTCTGATAGTGAGCAGTTCTTC.

The J gene is TRBJ2-7, the V gene TRBV30; TRBD1 agrees at 8 bases. Germline assignment: CDR1 GTSNPN and CDR2 SVGIG (reference sequence). The length of the CDR3 is 16 residues. The trim removed 2 bases at V and 2 bases at J, leaving 11 bases unmatched. CDR3 nucleotides: TGTGCCTGGAGTTTCAAACAGGGGGGTGGGACCTACGAGCAGTACTTC. Translation gives CAWSFKQGGGTYEQYF.

The chain combines TRBV7-9 with TRBJ1-1; D not resolved. Germline-derived CDR1 and CDR2 are SEHNR and FQNEAQ (reference sequence). The CDR3 runs 11 residues. Trimming took off 6 bases at V and 3 bases at J, with 5 bases between the two ends. CDR3 coding DNA: TGTGCCAGCAGGTCCGACACTGAAGCTTTCTTT. It codes for CASRSDTEAFF. Full variable domain (missing parts from reference TRBV7-9 and TRBJ1-1): DTGVSQNPRHKITKRGQNVTFRCDPISEHNRLYWYRQTLGQGPEFLTYFQNEAQLEKSRLLSDRFSAERPKGSFSTLEIQRTEQGDSAMYLCASRSDTEAFFGQGTRLTVV.

This chain uses TRBV6-5 with TRBJ2-7; tentatively, D is TRBD1 (6 bases). There are 15 residues in the CDR3. V lost 0 bases and J lost 6, with 15 bases in between. Germline loops: CDR1 MNHEY, CDR2 SVGAGI. CDR3 protein: CASSYSRGLGIEQYF. The DNA of the CDR3 is TGTGCCAGCAGTTACTCGAGGGGGTTGGGGATCGAGCAGTACTTC.

The V call is TRBV30, the J call TRBJ2-1; 10 bases match TRBD2. The trim removed 2 bases at V and 6 bases at J, leaving 7 bases unmatched. The CDR3 is made up of 15 amino acids. Germline V gene sequence: CDR1 GTSNPN, CDR2 SVGIG (reference sequence). Here the CDR3 reads CAWSPAGTSVNEQFF. The CDR3 coding sequence is TGTGCCTGGAGTCCGGCCGGGACTAGCGTCAATGAGCAGTTCTTC.

The V and J genes are TRBV10-2 and TRBJ2-5, with a possible D match to TRBD2 (7 bases). The CDR3 contains 14 residues. With 11 bases removed from V and 6 bases from J, the gap between germline ends came to 22 bases. Germline V CDR1 and CDR2: WSHSY, SAAADI. The CDR3 reads CAGSESGGAKTQYF. The CDR3 DNA is TGCGCCGGTTCAGAGTCGGGGGGCGCGAAGACCCAGTACTTC.